This TCR beta chain was sequenced in a study of sequential checkpoint blockade in melanoma (dated by TCRdb to the late 2010s). About the full investigation: Patients were assigned by 1:1 randomization to either first-line nivolumab followed by ipilimumab (arm A) or ipilimumab followed by nivolumab (arm B). Both trial sequences were followed by maintenance nivolumab. Paper-wide results and their limitations: The response-prediction model combining TCR metrics and mutation burden needs validation in larger, independent patient cohorts.

A note on this clone: This receptor's antigen is unknown. No quality values exist for individual bases; no much larger clone is one base distant.

Trimming accounts for 11 bases at V and 9 bases at J, while the number of junction bases matched to no gene is 10. CDR1 and CDR2 are read off the germline V gene (reference sequence) as SEHNR and FQNEAQ. CDR3 length: 13 amino acids, cysteine to phenylalanine. Just CDR3 DNA is preserved here, 39 bases in frame from base 1. This specimen's treatment or condition label, per the study, means: randomized to nivolumab then ipilimumab (arm A) or the reverse (arm B). Prior DNA-damaging chemotherapy had not been received by any trial patient. Thawed PBMCs were sorted on a FACS Aria II flow cytometer to isolate live CD3+CD8+ cells negative for CD19 and CD56. Samples came from patients with melanoma in CheckMate 064, a randomized, open-label phase II trial of sequential checkpoint blockade. Peripheral blood mononuclear cells were obtained through leukapheresis, purified using Ficoll-Paque, and frozen in human serum containing roughly 9.8% DMSO. Immediately after sorting, the purity of the sorted blood CD3+CD8+ cells was confirmed to be >98%, and DNA was then extracted.

TCRbeta CDR3 regions were immunosequenced from genomic DNA with the immunoSEQ Assay. Prior to high-throughput sequencing, genomic DNA was amplified by bias-controlled multiplex PCR. The original pipeline was this. To quantify the absolute abundance of each unique TCRbeta CDR3 region, the sequences were collapsed and filtered. Clonality was defined as 1 minus Pielou's evenness and was calculated using productive rearrangements only. Clones with significantly greater frequencies in on-treatment versus baseline samples were identified using a previously published method. TCRdb took this table from immuneACCESS and kept in-frame rearrangements with V and J called. Such tables lack part of the clones; where checked against another copy, unresolved V genes explain under half of the gap, and the rest is unexplained. The D gene and trimming were derived from the DNA, and the V and J assignments and clone size from that table. The sample includes fewer than 25,000 clones, with around 80% observed a single time. The ten largest clones add up to around 26% of the sample.

This specimen was CD8+ T cells sorted from blood (inferred from file names), taken from a patient given nivolumab and ipilimumab in sequence. Recombination linked TRBV7-9 to TRBJ2-1, with 10 bases in between that match TRBD2. The clonotype was recovered from a human donor with melanoma. CDR3 protein: CAANLAGEREQFF. In nucleotides, the sequence is TGTGCCGCCAATCTAGCGGGAGAACGTGAGCAGTTCTTC.